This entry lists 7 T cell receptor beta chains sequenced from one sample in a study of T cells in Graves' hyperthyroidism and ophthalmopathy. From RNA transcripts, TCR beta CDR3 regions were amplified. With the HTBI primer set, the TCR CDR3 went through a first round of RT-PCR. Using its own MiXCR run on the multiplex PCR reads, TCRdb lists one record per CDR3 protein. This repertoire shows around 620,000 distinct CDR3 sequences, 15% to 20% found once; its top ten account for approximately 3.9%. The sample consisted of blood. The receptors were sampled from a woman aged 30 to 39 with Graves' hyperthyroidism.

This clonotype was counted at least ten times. This chain's CDR3 is CASSLQTSSYNEQFF. The CDR3 DNA sequence: TGTGCCAGCAGTTTACAGACGTCCTCCTACAATGAGCAGTTCTTC. The chain employs TRBV27 and TRBJ2-1; D call uncertain. Germline CDR1 is MNHEY and CDR2 is SMNVEV (reference sequence). The length of the CDR3 is 15 residues. V was pared by 2 bases and J by 0 bases, with 8 bases between.

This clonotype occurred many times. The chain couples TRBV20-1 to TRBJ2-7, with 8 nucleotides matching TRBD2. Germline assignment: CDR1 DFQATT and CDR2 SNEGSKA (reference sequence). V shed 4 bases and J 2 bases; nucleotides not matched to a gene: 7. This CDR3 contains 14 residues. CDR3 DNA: TGCAGTGCTAATTGGGGGACTAGACCCTACGAGCAGTACTTC. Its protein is CSANWGTRPYEQYF.

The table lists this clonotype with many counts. The CDR3 sequence: CASSPGLAFNEQFF. The DNA of the CDR3 is TGTGCCAGCAGCCCGGGACTAGCCTTTAATGAGCAGTTCTTC. The chain links TRBV11-2 to TRBJ2-1; TRBD2 aligns across 9 bases. The J segment lost 7 bases and the V segment lost 5 bases, leaving 6 bases of the junction unmatched. The CDR3 has 14 residues. The germline V gene encodes CDR1 SGHAT and CDR2 FQNNGV.

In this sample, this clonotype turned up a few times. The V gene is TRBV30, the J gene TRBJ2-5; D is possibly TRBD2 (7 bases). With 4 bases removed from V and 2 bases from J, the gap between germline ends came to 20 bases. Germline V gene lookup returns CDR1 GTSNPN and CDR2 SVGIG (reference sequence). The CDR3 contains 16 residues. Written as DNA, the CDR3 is TGTGCCTGGACCATAGGGGGGGCTAGCGGACAAGAGACCCAGTACTTC. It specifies CAWTIGGASGQETQYF. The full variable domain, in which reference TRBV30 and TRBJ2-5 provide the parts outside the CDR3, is SQTIHQWPATLVQPVGSPLSLECTVEGTSNPNLYWYRQAAGRGLQLLFYSVGIGQISSEVPQNLSASRPQDRQFILSSKKLLLSDSGFYLCAWTIGGASGQETQYFGPGTRLLVL.

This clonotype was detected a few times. The CDR3, as DNA: TGTGCCAGCCTTAAAACCGGGACTATAAGCAATGAGCAGTTCTTC. This encodes CASLKTGTISNEQFF. The V gene is TRBV6-1, the J gene TRBJ2-1; 7 bases line up with TRBD2. Germline lookup yields CDR1 MNHNS and CDR2 SASEGT. This CDR3 contains 15 residues. Losses at the gene ends were 8 bases for V and 6 bases for J; bases not matched to a gene: 13.

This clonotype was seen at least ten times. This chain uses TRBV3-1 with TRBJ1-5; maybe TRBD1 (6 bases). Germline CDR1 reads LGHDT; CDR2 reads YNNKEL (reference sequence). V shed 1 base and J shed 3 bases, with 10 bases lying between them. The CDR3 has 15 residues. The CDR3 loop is CASSQGQAFNQPQHF. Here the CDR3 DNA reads TGTGCCAGCAGCCAAGGACAGGCGTTCAATCAGCCCCAGCATTTT.

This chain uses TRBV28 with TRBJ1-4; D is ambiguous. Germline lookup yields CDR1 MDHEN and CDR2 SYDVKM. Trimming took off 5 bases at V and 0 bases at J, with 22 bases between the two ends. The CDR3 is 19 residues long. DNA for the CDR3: TGTGCCAGCAGTCATCTGACACTGTATCAATCTGCAACTAATGAAAAACTGTTTTTT. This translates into CASSHLTLYQSATNEKLFF.